These 22 T cell receptor beta chains originate from one sample sequenced in a study of blood T cell repertoires in COVID-19. Repertoires were generated with immunoSEQ multiplex PCR, while TCRdb's copy carries only in-frame clones and drops some. The sample includes about 130,000 clones, about 79% of them seen just once. Sample: peripheral blood. All receptors come from a woman of 80 years or more with acute or convalescent COVID-19.

This sequence joins TRBV19 and TRBJ2-1; 8 nucleotides match TRBD1. V lost 2 bases to trimming and J lost 5 bases; unmatched junction nucleotides: 8. The CDR3 sequence is 16 residues long. Germline CDR1 LNHDA, CDR2 SQIVND (reference sequence). Written as DNA, the CDR3 is TGTGCCAGTAGTATACGGAAGGCGGGACAGGACAATGAGCAGTTCTTC. Its protein is CASSIRKAGQDNEQFF.

This chain connects TRBV18 to TRBJ1-4, with D possibly matching TRBD1 (5 bases). CDR3 size: 14 residues. Germline V gene sequence: CDR1 KGHSH, CDR2 LQKENI. Deletions cut 3 bases from V and 6 bases from J, with 11 bases between. The CDR3 spells CASSPQGRDEKLFF. The CDR3 nucleotides read TGTGCCAGCTCACCGCAGGGTAGAGATGAAAAACTGTTTTTT. Filled out from reference TRBV18 and TRBJ1-4, the complete variable domain reads NAGVMQNPRHLVRRRGQEARLRCSPMKGHSHVYWYRQLPEEGLKFMVYLQKENIIDESGMPKERFSAEFPKEGPSILRIQQVVRGDSAAYFCASSPQGRDEKLFFGSGTQLSVL.

The chain joins TRBV6-5 to TRBJ1-5, with D tentatively TRBD1 (6 bases). Germline-derived CDR1 and CDR2 are MNHEY and SVGAGI. This CDR3 spans 14 amino acids. V was shortened by 8 bases and J by 1 base, with 12 bases between the two germline ends. The CDR3 bases are TGTGCCAGCGCAAGTGGGACAAGCAATCAGCCCCAGCATTTT. Its protein product is CASASGTSNQPQHF.

Comment on this clone: A junction boundary mismatches the germline segment, possibly from a read error. The chain is built from TRBV7-3 and TRBJ1-1; 7 bases match TRBD1. CDR1 and CDR2 (germline): SGHTA, FQGTGA. This CDR3 contains 11 residues. DNA for the CDR3: TGTGCCAGCAGCTCCGGGACAGCGCATAACTTT. Residues: CASSSGTAHNF.

The chain recombines TRBV10-3 with TRBJ1-1; D is possibly TRBD1 (5 bases). CDR1 and CDR2 from the germline V gene are ENHRY and SYGVKD. The CDR3 is 17 amino acids. Between the trimmed V and J ends, which lost 2 bases and 4 bases, there was a span of 20 bases. CDR3 residues: CAISEGAGVGFATEAFF. The DNA of the CDR3 is TGTGCCATCAGTGAGGGGGCGGGAGTAGGCTTTGCCACTGAAGCTTTCTTT.

This clone was counted once. The chain has TRBV3-1 (or the pseudogene TRBV3-2) and TRBJ1-4; unclear D gene. The V gene lost 4 bases and the J gene lost 7 bases, with 25 bases spanning the gap. This CDR3 spans 18 amino acids. The germline gives CDR1 LGHDT, CDR2 YNNKEL (reference sequence). CDR3 DNA sequence: TGTGCCAGCAGCCCGACTCTGGGTGAGTTTTCCTCCAGTGAAAAACTGTTTTTT. It yields the protein CASSPTLGEFSSSEKLFF.

The V call is TRBV18, the J call TRBJ2-2, with a possible D match to TRBD2 (5 bases). V dropped 4 bases and J dropped 0 bases, with 12 bases sitting between them. The CDR3 totals 16 residues. Germline V gene sequence: CDR1 KGHSH, CDR2 LQKENI. The CDR3 coding sequence is TGTGCCAGCTCACAAGGACGGACTGCGAACACCGGGGAGCTGTTTTTT. Translating it yields CASSQGRTANTGELFF.

The V call is TRBV10-3, the J call TRBJ2-5; 8 bases are a match to TRBD2. V gave up 11 bases and J gave up 1 base; unmatched junction bases: 9. Germline V CDR1 and CDR2: ENHRY, SYGVKD. The CDR3 consists of 14 residues. CDR3 loop: CAVTRGGGQETQYF. The CDR3 bases are TGTGCCGTCACCCGGGGGGGAGGCCAAGAGACCCAGTACTTC.

The gene calls are TRBV6-2 or TRBV6-3 and TRBJ1-5, with 8 bases matching TRBD1. The trim removed 5 bases at V and 9 bases at J, leaving 6 bases unmatched. The CDR3 has 13 amino acids. The germline V gene encodes CDR1 MNHEY and CDR2 SVGEGT. DNA for the CDR3: TGTGCCAGCAGTGTGGACAGGGTTCGGCCCCAGCATTTT. Translated, it gives CASSVDRVRPQHF.

The rearrangement links TRBV28 to TRBJ1-2, with D perhaps matching TRBD1 (5 bases). The germline V gene encodes CDR1 MDHEN and CDR2 SYDVKM. The ends were cut back, 3 bases at V and 6 bases at J, with 11 bases in the middle. This CDR3 region has 13 residues. CDR3 DNA sequence: TGTGCCAGCAGTTTTGGCGGGACGGATGGCTACACCTTC. Its translation is CASSFGGTDGYTF.

The J gene is TRBJ1-5, the V gene TRBV19; a possible D gene is TRBD1 (6 bases). V was trimmed by 7 bases and J by 9 bases, leaving 16 bases between them. The germline CDR1 and CDR2 sequences are LNHDA and SQIVND (reference sequence). This CDR3 contains 13 residues. CDR3 in DNA: TGTGCCAGTAATGAGGACAGACGCTGGCCCCAGCATTTT. Its protein product is CASNEDRRWPQHF.

The CDR3 spells CASSPRTPGQLNYGYTF. DNA of the CDR3: TGTGCCAGCAGCCCCCGGACCCCGGGACAACTAAACTATGGCTACACCTTC. This sequence joins TRBV9 and TRBJ1-2; D is perhaps TRBD1 (6 bases). Between the trimmed V and J ends, which lost 4 bases and 2 bases, there was a span of 21 bases. The CDR3 totals 17 residues. Germline V gene sequence: CDR1 SGDLS, CDR2 YYNGEE.

This chain joins TRBV7-9 and TRBJ1-5, with a possible D match to TRBD1 (6 bases). V lost 3 bases, J lost 4 bases, and 10 bases lay in between. The CDR3 extends over 14 amino acids. The V gene's germline CDR1 is SEHNR and CDR2 FQNEAQ (reference sequence). CDR3 loop: CASSFGQINQPQHF. CDR3 nucleotide sequence: TGTGCCAGCAGCTTCGGACAGATAAATCAGCCCCAGCATTTT.

The J gene is TRBJ1-4, the V gene TRBV5-1, with D perhaps TRBD1 (6 bases). This CDR3 contains 15 residues. Germline V gene sequence: CDR1 SGHRS, CDR2 YFSETQ. Trimming cost V 2 bases and J 5 bases, with 13 bases left between them. In nucleotides, the CDR3 is TGCGCCAGCAGCTTTCAGGACAGTCAAAATGAAAAACTGTTTTTT. Encoded protein: CASSFQDSQNEKLFF.

This CDR3 is CASSQDHRRGREQYF. For the CDR3, the DNA is TGTGCCAGCAGCCAAGATCATCGCAGGGGGCGCGAGCAGTACTTC. This rearrangement joins TRBV4-2 to TRBJ2-7; 8 bases fit TRBD1. The CDR3 totals 15 residues. Trimming removed 0 bases from V and 6 bases from J; junction bases left unmatched: 7. Germline CDR1 is LGHNA and CDR2 is YNFKEQ.

The CDR3 bases are TGTGCCAGCAGCGGGGGGACAGTTAGTACTTTCTTT. It translates to CASSGGTVSTFF. This rearrangement joins TRBV7-2 to TRBJ1-1; 7 bases are shared with TRBD1. The CDR3 totals 12 residues. Per germline, CDR1 SGHTA and CDR2 FQGNSA. The J segment lost 12 bases and the V segment lost 5 bases, leaving 9 bases of the junction unmatched.

The chain joins TRBV7-9 to TRBJ1-1, with unresolved D. Deletions cut 6 bases from V and 11 bases from J, with 13 bases between. From germline, CDR1 is SEHNR and CDR2 FQNEAQ (reference sequence). This CDR3 is 11 amino acids long. CDR3 DNA: TGTGCCAGCAGTGCTATCTCGGTGGCTTTCTTT. The encoded protein is CASSAISVAFF.

This chain links TRBV19 with TRBJ1-4; TRBD1 might be the D (5 bases). Germline V gives CDR1 LNHDA, CDR2 SQIVND (reference sequence). The length of the CDR3 is 14 residues. V was trimmed by 3 bases and J by 0 bases, leaving 5 bases between them. The CDR3 sequence is CASSMTATNEKLFF. The CDR3 nucleotides are TGTGCCAGTAGTATGACAGCAACTAATGAAAAACTGTTTTTT.

This chain joins TRBV5-4 and TRBJ2-3; no clear D. The V and J ends lost 4 bases and 3 bases respectively, with 15 bases between them. Germline assignment: CDR1 SGHNT and CDR2 YYREEE (reference sequence). CDR3 length: 15 amino acids. The CDR3 sequence is CASSQSSRDTDTQYF. CDR3 bases: TGTGCCAGCAGCCAATCTTCGAGAGATACAGATACGCAGTATTTT.

This sequence joins TRBV28 and TRBJ1-5; the match to TRBD1 covers 9 bases. V lost 6 bases to trimming and J lost 4 bases; unmatched junction nucleotides: 10. The length of the CDR3 is 16 residues. Per germline, CDR1 MDHEN and CDR2 SYDVKM. The DNA of the CDR3 is TGTGCCAGCAGCTCGGACAGGGGTCCTCGGAATCAGCCCCAGCATTTT. This translates into CASSSDRGPRNQPQHF.

This chain links TRBV18 with TRBJ1-5, with TRBD1 as a possible D gene (5 bases). This CDR3 contains 15 residues. Germline values: CDR1 KGHSH, CDR2 LQKENI. The ends were cut back, 1 base at V and 4 bases at J, with 11 bases in the middle. In nucleotides, the CDR3 is TGTGCCAGCTCACCACGGGGGGTTGCAAATCAGCCCCAGCATTTT. Amino acid sequence: CASSPRGVANQPQHF. Full variable domain (missing parts from reference TRBV18 and TRBJ1-5): NAGVMQNPRHLVRRRGQEARLRCSPMKGHSHVYWYRQLPEEGLKFMVYLQKENIIDESGMPKERFSAEFPKEGPSILRIQQVVRGDSAAYFCASSPRGVANQPQHFGDGTRLSIL.

The gene calls are TRBV5-5 and TRBJ1-5; D possibly corresponds to TRBD1 (6 bases). V was pared by 2 bases and J by 5 bases, with 17 bases between. The CDR3 loop spans 16 amino acids. CDR1 and CDR2 from the germline V gene are SGHKS and YYEKEE (reference sequence). This CDR3 is CASSFLPRSGDQPQHF. The DNA of the CDR3 is TGTGCCAGCAGCTTTTTGCCACGCTCAGGGGATCAGCCCCAGCATTTT. The full variable domain, rest sourced from reference TRBV5-5 and TRBJ1-5, is DAGVTQSPTHLIKTRGQQVTLRCSPISGHKSVSWYQQVLGQGPQFIFQYYEKEERGRGNFPDRFSARQFPNYSSELNVNALLLGDSALYLCASSFLPRSGDQPQHFGDGTRLSIL.